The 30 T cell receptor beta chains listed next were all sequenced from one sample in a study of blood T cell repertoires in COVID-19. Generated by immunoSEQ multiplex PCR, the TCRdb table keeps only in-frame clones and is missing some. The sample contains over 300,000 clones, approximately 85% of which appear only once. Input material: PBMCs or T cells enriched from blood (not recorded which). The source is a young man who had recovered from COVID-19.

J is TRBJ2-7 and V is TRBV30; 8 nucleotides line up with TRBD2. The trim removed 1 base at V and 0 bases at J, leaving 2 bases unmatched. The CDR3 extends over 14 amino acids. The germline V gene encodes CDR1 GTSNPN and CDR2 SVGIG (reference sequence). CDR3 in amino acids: CAWSAGTSSYEQYF. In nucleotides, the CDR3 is TGTGCCTGGAGTGCCGGGACTAGCTCCTACGAGCAGTACTTC.

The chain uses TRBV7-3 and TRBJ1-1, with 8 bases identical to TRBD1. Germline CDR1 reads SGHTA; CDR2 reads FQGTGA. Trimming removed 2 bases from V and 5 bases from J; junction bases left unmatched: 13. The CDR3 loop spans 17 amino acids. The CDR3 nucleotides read TGTGCCAGCAGCTTAGCACCCGGGACAGGAGTTGGTACTGAAGCTTTCTTT. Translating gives CASSLAPGTGVGTEAFF.

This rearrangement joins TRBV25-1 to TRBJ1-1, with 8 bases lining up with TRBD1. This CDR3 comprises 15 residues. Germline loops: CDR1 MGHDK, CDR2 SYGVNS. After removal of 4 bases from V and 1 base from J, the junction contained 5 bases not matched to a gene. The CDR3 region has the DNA TGTGCCAGCAGTGTCCAGGGGGCGGGGAACACTGAAGCTTTCTTT. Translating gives CASSVQGAGNTEAFF.

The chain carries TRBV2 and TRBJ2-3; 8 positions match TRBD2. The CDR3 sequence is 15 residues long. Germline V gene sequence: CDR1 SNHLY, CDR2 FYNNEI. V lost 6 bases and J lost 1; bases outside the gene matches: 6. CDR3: CASSGGAGRTDTQYF. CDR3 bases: TGTGCCAGCAGCGGGGGGGCAGGCCGCACAGATACGCAGTATTTT.

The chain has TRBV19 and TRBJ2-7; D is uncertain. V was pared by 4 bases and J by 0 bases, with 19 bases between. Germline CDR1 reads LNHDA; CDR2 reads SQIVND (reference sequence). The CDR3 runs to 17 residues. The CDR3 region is CASSTPRAGVLSYEQYF. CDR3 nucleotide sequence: TGTGCCAGTAGTACCCCGAGAGCAGGCGTCCTCTCCTACGAGCAGTACTTC.

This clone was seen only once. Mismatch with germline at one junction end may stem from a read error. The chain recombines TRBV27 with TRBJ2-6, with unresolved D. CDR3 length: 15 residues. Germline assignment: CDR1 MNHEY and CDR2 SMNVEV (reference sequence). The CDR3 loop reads CASSISWLGANVLTF. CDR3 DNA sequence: TGTGCCAGCAGTATATCCTGGCTTGGGGCCAACGTCCTGACTTTC. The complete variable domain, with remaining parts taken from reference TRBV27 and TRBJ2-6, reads EAQVTQNPRYLITVTGKKLTVTCSQNMNHEYMSWYRQDPGLGLRQIYYSMNVEVTDKGDVPEGYKVSRKEKRNFPLILESPSPNQTSLYFCASSISWLGANVLTFGAGSRLTVL.

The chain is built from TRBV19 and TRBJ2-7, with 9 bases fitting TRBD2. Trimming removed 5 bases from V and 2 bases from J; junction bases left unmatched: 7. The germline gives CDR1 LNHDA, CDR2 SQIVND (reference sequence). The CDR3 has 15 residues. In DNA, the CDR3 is TGTGCCAGTAGTCTGCGGGAGGGGGAGACCTACGAGCAGTACTTC. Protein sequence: CASSLREGETYEQYF.

CDR3: CASRERGGSYNEQFF. The DNA for the CDR3 is TGTGCCAGCAGGGAGCGGGGGGGCTCCTACAATGAGCAGTTCTTC. The chain is built from TRBV7-2 and TRBJ2-1; 10 bases are shared with TRBD2. Per germline, CDR1 SGHTA and CDR2 FQGNSA. This CDR3 is 15 amino acids long. J lost 0 bases, V lost 6 bases, and 2 bases had no gene match.

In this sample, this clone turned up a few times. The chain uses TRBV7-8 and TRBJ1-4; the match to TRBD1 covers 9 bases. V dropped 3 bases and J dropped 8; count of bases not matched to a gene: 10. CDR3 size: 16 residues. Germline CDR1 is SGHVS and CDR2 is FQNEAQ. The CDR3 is CASSFQPGQGKEKLFF. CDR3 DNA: TGTGCCAGCAGCTTTCAACCGGGACAGGGAAAAGAAAAACTGTTTTTT.

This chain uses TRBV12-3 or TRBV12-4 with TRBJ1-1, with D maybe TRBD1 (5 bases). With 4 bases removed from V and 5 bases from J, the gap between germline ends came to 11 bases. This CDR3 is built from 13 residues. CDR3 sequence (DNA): TGTGCCAGCAGTTCATGGGGCAGAACTGAAGCTTTCTTT. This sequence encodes CASSSWGRTEAFF.

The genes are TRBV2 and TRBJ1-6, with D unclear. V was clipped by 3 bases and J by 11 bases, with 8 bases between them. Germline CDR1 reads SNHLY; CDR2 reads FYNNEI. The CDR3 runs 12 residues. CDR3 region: CASSDLAAPLHF. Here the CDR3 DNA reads TGTGCCAGCAGTGATTTAGCCGCACCCCTCCACTTT.

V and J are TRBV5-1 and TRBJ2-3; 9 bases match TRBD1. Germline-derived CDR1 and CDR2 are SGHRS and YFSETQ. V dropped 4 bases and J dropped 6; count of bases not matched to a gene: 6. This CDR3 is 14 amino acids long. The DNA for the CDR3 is TGCGCCAGCAGCCCGGACAGGGGACAGGATACGCAGTATTTT. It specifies CASSPDRGQDTQYF.

The CDR3 nucleotides are TGTGCCAGCGGTAGCGGGGGGGCCTACAATGAGCAGTTCTTC. Its protein product is CASGSGGAYNEQFF. The chain is built from TRBV6-4 and TRBJ2-1, with 11 bases fitting TRBD2. Trimming cost V 8 bases and J 2 bases; bases outside gene matches: 2. In germline, CDR1 is MRHNA, CDR2 SNTAGT. The CDR3 consists of 14 residues.

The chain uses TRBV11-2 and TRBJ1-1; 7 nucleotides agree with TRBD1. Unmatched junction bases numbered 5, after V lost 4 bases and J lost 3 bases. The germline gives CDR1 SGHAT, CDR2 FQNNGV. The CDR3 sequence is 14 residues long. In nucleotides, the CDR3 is TGTGCCAGCAGCTCAACACAGGGGTACACTGAAGCTTTCTTT. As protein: CASSSTQGYTEAFF.

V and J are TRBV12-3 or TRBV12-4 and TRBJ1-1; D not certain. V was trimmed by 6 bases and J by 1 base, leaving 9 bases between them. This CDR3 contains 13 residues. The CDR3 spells CASSPSGNTEAFF. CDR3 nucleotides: TGTGCCAGCAGCCCATCGGGGAACACTGAAGCTTTCTTT.

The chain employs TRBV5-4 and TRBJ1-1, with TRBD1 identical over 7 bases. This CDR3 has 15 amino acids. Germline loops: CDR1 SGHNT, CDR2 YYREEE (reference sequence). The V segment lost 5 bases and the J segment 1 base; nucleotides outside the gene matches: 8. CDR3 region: CASSYLHRGNTEAFF. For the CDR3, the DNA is TGTGCCAGCAGTTACCTACACAGGGGGAACACTGAAGCTTTCTTT.

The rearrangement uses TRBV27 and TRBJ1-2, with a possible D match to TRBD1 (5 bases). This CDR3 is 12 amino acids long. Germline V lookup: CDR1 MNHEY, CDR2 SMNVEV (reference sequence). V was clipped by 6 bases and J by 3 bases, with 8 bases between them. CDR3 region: CASSDSYYGYTF. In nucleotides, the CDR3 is TGTGCCAGCAGCGACAGCTACTATGGCTACACCTTC.

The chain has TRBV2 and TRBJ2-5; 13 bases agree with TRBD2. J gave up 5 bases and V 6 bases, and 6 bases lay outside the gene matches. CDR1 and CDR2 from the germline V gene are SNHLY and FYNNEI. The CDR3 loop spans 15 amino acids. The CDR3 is CASSLLAGGEETQYF. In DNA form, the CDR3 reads TGTGCCAGCAGCCTACTAGCGGGGGGGGAGGAGACCCAGTACTTC.

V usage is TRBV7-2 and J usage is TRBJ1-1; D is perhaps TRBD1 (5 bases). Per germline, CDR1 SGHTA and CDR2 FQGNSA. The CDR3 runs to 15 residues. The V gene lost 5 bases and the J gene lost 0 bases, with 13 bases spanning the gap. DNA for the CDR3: TGTGCCAGCAGCGTAGGGGCCTACATGAACACTGAAGCTTTCTTT. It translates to CASSVGAYMNTEAFF.

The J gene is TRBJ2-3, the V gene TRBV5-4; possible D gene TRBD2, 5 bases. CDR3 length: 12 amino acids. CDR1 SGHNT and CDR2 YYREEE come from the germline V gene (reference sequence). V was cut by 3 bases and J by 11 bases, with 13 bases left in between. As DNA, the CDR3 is TGTGCCAGCAGCTCCCCTCCCCGGGGGCAGTATTTT. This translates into CASSSPPRGQYF.

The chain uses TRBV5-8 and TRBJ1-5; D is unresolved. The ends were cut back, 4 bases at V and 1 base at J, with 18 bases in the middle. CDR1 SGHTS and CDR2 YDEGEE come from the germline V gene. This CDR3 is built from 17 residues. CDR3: CASSAARGVGSNQPQHF. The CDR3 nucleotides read TGTGCCAGCAGCGCCGCGCGGGGTGTGGGGAGCAATCAGCCCCAGCATTTT. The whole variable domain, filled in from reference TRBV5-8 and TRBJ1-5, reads EAGVTQSPTHLIKTRGQQATLRCSPISGHTSVYWYQQALGLGLQFLLWYDEGEERNRGNFPPRFSGRQFPNYSSELNVNALELEDSALYLCASSAARGVGSNQPQHFGDGTRLSIL.

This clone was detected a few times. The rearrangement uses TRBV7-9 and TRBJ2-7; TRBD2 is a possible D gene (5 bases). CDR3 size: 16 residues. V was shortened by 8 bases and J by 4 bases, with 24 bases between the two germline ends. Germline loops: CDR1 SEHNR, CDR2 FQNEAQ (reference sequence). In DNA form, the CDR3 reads TGTGCCAGCGGACCCGGGATAGGACGAGTCAAATACGAGCAGTACTTC. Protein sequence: CASGPGIGRVKYEQYF.

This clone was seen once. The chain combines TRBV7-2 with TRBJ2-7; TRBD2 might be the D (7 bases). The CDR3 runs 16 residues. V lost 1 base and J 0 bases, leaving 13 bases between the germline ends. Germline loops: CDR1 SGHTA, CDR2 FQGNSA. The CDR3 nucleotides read TGTGCCAGCAGCTTAGTAGGGGGGGGCCTCTCCTACGAGCAGTACTTC. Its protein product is CASSLVGGGLSYEQYF.

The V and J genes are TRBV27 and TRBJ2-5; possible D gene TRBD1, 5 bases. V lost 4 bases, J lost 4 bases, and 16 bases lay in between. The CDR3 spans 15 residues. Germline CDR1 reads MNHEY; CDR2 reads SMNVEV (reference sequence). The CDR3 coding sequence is TGTGCCAGCAGTTCCCCCGTCAGGGATAGAGAGACCCAGTACTTC. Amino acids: CASSSPVRDRETQYF.

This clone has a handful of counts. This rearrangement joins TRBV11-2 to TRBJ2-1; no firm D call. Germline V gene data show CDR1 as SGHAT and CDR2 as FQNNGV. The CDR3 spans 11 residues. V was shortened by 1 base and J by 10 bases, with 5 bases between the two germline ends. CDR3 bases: TGTGCCAGCAGCTTAGCCTACGAGCAGTTCTTC. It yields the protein CASSLAYEQFF.

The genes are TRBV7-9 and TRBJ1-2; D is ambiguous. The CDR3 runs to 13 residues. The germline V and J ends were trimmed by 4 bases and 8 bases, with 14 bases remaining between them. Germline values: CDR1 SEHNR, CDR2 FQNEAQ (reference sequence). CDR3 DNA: TGTGCCAGCAGCTCGGACGGGGTGACGGGCTACACCTTC. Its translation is CASSSDGVTGYTF.

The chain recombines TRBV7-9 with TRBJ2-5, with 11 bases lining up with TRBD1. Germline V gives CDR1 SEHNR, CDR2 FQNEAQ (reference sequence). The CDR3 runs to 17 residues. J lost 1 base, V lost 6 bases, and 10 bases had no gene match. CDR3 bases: TGTGCCAGCAGGACCGGGACAGGGGGTTTAGGCCAAGAGACCCAGTACTTC. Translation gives CASRTGTGGLGQETQYF.

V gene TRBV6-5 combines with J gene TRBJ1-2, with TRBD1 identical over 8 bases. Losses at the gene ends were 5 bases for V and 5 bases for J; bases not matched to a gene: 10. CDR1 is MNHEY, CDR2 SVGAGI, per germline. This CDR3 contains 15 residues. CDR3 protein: CASSHTDRVGYGYTF. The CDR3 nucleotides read TGTGCCAGCAGTCACACGGACAGGGTAGGATATGGCTACACCTTC.

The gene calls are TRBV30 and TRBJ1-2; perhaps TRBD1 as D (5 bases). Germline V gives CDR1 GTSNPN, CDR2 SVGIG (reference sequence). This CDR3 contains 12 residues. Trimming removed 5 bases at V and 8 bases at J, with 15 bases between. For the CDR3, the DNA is TGTGCCTGGGTCAAAGGGGTGCGGGGCTACACCTTC. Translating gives CAWVKGVRGYTF.

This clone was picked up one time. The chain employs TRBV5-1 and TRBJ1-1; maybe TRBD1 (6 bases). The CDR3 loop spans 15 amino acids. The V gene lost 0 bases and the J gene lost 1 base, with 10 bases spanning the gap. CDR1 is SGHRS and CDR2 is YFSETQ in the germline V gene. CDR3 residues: CASSLEVGANTEAFF. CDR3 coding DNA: TGCGCCAGCAGCTTGGAAGTGGGGGCGAACACTGAAGCTTTCTTT.